This entry lists 32 T cell receptor beta chains sequenced from one sample in a study of response to subunit inactivated influenza vaccine. MiXCR was run by TCRdb on the RT-PCR reads, yielding one entry per CDR3 protein. This sample has 800,000 to 1,000,000 distinct CDR3 sequences, with roughly 20% found just once. The input for sequencing was PBMCs from blood, taken approximately 5 days after vaccination. These receptors were collected from a man aged 50-60 years who received an inactivated influenza vaccine.

This chain joins TRBV10-3 and TRBJ1-2, with 9 bases lining up with TRBD1. After removal of 0 bases from V and 5 bases from J, the junction contained 1 base not matched to a gene. In germline, CDR1 is ENHRY, CDR2 SYGVKD. The CDR3 covers 14 residues. The CDR3 nucleotides are TGTGCCATCAGTGAGTCACAGGGGGCATATGGCTACACCTTC. Residues: CAISESQGAYGYTF.

A few counts support this clonotype. This chain joins TRBV3-1 and TRBJ2-5; TRBD2 matches 10 bases. Per germline, CDR1 LGHDT and CDR2 YNNKEL (reference sequence). The CDR3 is 18 residues long. V lost 0 bases and J lost 5; bases outside the gene matches: 12. The DNA for the CDR3 is TGTGCCAGCAGCCAAGAACGAACTAGCGGGGCCCTCGGGGAGACCCAGTACTTC. Its translation: CASSQERTSGALGETQYF.

This clonotype was counted between two and nine times. The CDR3 is CASSLEVSSYNSPLHF. In DNA, the CDR3 is TGTGCCAGCAGCTTGGAGGTCAGCTCCTATAATTCACCCCTCCACTTT. The chain uses TRBV5-5 and TRBJ1-6; D not certain. Germline values: CDR1 SGHKS, CDR2 YYEKEE (reference sequence). The CDR3 consists of 16 residues. V lost 0 bases, J lost 0 bases, and 7 bases lay in between. The full variable domain, completed using reference TRBV5-5 and TRBJ1-6, is DAGVTQSPTHLIKTRGQQVTLRCSPISGHKSVSWYQQVLGQGPQFIFQYYEKEERGRGNFPDRFSARQFPNYSSELNVNALLLGDSALYLCASSLEVSSYNSPLHFGNGTRLTVT.

This chain uses TRBV7-9 with TRBJ1-3; 7 bases are shared with TRBD1. Trimming took 7 bases from V and 0 from J; bases not matched to a gene: 12. The CDR3 runs 17 residues. Per germline, CDR1 SEHNR and CDR2 FQNEAQ (reference sequence). CDR3 DNA sequence: TGTGCCAGCAACCTAGGACAGGAGCGGATCTCTGGAAACACCATATATTTT. Protein: CASNLGQERISGNTIYF.

The rearrangement joins TRBV12-3 or TRBV12-4 to TRBJ1-1; 11 bases fit TRBD1. The junction had 8 bases not matched to a gene; V was cut back by 7 bases and J by 4 bases. The CDR3 sequence is 15 residues long. The CDR3 DNA sequence: TGTGCCAGCACCGAGGACAGGGGGCCCAGCACTGAAGCTTTCTTT. Its translation is CASTEDRGPSTEAFF.

The rearrangement joins TRBV28 to TRBJ2-7, with 7 bases matching TRBD2. Germline lookup yields CDR1 MDHEN and CDR2 SYDVKM. The CDR3 runs to 16 residues. Losses at the gene ends were 3 bases for V and 4 bases for J; bases not matched to a gene: 12. In nucleotides, the CDR3 is TGTGCCAGCAGTTTCTCCCTGGGTGGGGGGGTTTACGAGCAGTACTTC. The encoded protein is CASSFSLGGGVYEQYF.

Concerning this clonotype: This sequence may be a read error, since a much larger clone differs from it by one base. The chain couples TRBV12-3 or TRBV12-4 to TRBJ2-1, with 9 bases aligning to TRBD1. The CDR3 is made up of 14 amino acids. J gave up 8 bases and V 7 bases, and 9 bases lay outside the gene matches. CDR3: CASKLGTGYHEQFF. CDR3 nucleotide sequence: TGTGCCAGCAAACTCGGGACAGGGTATCATGAGCAGTTCTTC.

This rearrangement joins TRBV5-1 to TRBJ2-7; 12 nucleotides match TRBD1. The CDR3 is made up of 15 amino acids. V was pared by 4 bases and J by 4 bases, with 6 bases of the junction left unmatched. CDR1 and CDR2 (germline): SGHRS, YFSETQ. CDR3 sequence (DNA): TGCGCCAGCAGCATCGGGACAGGGGGCGTTTACGAGCAGTACTTC. Protein product: CASSIGTGGVYEQYF.

This clonotype was seen repeatedly, ten times or more. The chain carries TRBV29-1 and TRBJ2-7, with 8 nucleotides matching TRBD1. The CDR3 is 14 residues long. The J segment lost 3 bases and the V segment lost 5 bases, leaving 9 bases of the junction unmatched. Germline values: CDR1 SQVTM, CDR2 ANQGSEA. CDR3 amino acids: CSVSRQGTIYEQYF. CDR3 in DNA: TGCAGCGTTTCCAGACAGGGGACGATCTACGAGCAGTACTTC.

V gene TRBV29-1 combines with J gene TRBJ1-3; D possibly corresponds to TRBD1 (5 bases). The CDR3 runs 14 residues. Deletions cut 4 bases from V and 2 bases from J, with 12 bases between. Germline lookup yields CDR1 SQVTM and CDR2 ANQGSEA. The DNA of the CDR3 is TGCAGCGTTGCCACCGACAGTACTGGAAACACCATATATTTT. It codes for CSVATDSTGNTIYF.

The sample holds a few counts of this clonotype. The rearrangement joins TRBV12-3 or TRBV12-4 to TRBJ1-2; TRBD1 might be the D (5 bases). V lost 6 bases to trimming and J lost 8 bases, with 10 bases between them. The CDR3 has 11 amino acids. For the CDR3, the DNA is TGTGCCAGCAGGGGAGGGGTAGGCTACACCTTC. Translated: CASRGGVGYTF.

The gene calls are TRBV19 and TRBJ1-1; 9 bases fit TRBD1. This CDR3 spans 15 amino acids. Germline assignment: CDR1 LNHDA and CDR2 SQIVND (reference sequence). Trimming took 5 bases from V and 4 from J; bases not matched to a gene: 8. CDR3 loop: CASSSYRGLATEAFF. CDR3 in DNA: TGTGCCAGTAGTTCATACAGGGGGCTGGCCACTGAAGCTTTCTTT.

This clonotype appeared many times. The chain uses TRBV29-1 and TRBJ1-2; 7 bases align to TRBD1. Germline V gene data show CDR1 as SQVTM and CDR2 as ANQGSEA. The CDR3 extends over 13 amino acids. J lost 8 bases, V lost 8 bases, and 14 bases had no gene match. In DNA, the CDR3 is TGCAGCTTTAGAATTGAGGGGGCGAAAGGCTACACCTTC. Protein: CSFRIEGAKGYTF.

The gene calls are TRBV20-1 and TRBJ2-1, with 9 bases aligning to TRBD2. Per germline, CDR1 DFQATT and CDR2 SNEGSKA (reference sequence). J lost 4 bases, V lost 4 bases, and 17 bases had no gene match. This CDR3 has 18 residues. The CDR3 DNA is TGCAGTGCTATTCAGACTAGCGGAGCTCACCCAATTTACAATGAGCAGTTCTTC. The encoded protein is CSAIQTSGAHPIYNEQFF.

This clonotype appeared a few times. The gene calls are TRBV7-3 and TRBJ2-3; D is undetermined. V lost 6 bases and J 2 bases, leaving 12 bases between the germline ends. Germline CDR1 is SGHTA and CDR2 is FQGTGA. This CDR3 comprises 14 residues. As DNA, the CDR3 is TGTGCCAGCAGTCAAGGCGGCTACACAGATACGCAGTATTTT. This translates into CASSQGGYTDTQYF.

The V call is TRBV18, the J call TRBJ2-2; D remains unclear. Germline values: CDR1 KGHSH, CDR2 LQKENI. The V gene lost 2 bases and the J gene lost 1 base, with 5 bases spanning the gap. There are 14 residues in the CDR3. CDR3 coding DNA: TGTGCCAGCTCACCAGTAGGGAACACCGGGGAGCTGTTTTTT. Protein sequence: CASSPVGNTGELFF.

This chain uses TRBV9 with TRBJ2-7, with D possibly matching TRBD1 (6 bases). The length of the CDR3 is 15 residues. From germline, CDR1 is SGDLS and CDR2 YYNGEE. V lost 4 bases to trimming and J lost 3 bases, with 17 bases between them. CDR3 sequence: CASSPAAGAGYEQYF. The CDR3 DNA follows: TGTGCCAGCAGCCCGGCGGCAGGGGCGGGCTACGAGCAGTACTTC.

V gene TRBV24-1 combines with J gene TRBJ2-1; D is unclear. This CDR3 contains 13 residues. Trimming removed 1 base from V and 6 bases from J, with 6 bases in between. Germline V gene data show CDR1 as KGHDR and CDR2 as SFDVKD. DNA for the CDR3: TGTGCCACCAGTGATTTAGGAGCCAATGAGCAGTTCTTC. Translation: CATSDLGANEQFF.

This clonotype has a handful of counts. The chain couples TRBV29-1 to TRBJ2-5; perhaps TRBD1 as D (6 bases). Germline CDR1 reads SQVTM; CDR2 reads ANQGSEA. Trimming took off 6 bases at V and 2 bases at J, with 16 bases between the two ends. The CDR3 loop spans 14 amino acids. The DNA of the CDR3 is TGCAGCGTGAGCCGGGACACAAAACAAGAGACCCAGTACTTC. It codes for CSVSRDTKQETQYF. The variable domain in full, completed from reference TRBV29-1 and TRBJ2-5, reads SAVISQKPSRDICQRGTSLTIQCQVDSQVTMMFWYRQQPGQSLTLIATANQGSEATYESGFVIDKFPISRPNLTFSTLTVSNMSPEDSSIYLCSVSRDTKQETQYFGPGTRLLVL.

The sample holds a few counts of this clonotype. This chain uses TRBV11-2 with TRBJ2-1, with D tentatively TRBD1 (6 bases). The CDR3 contains 15 residues. The germline V gene has CDR1 SGHAT and CDR2 FQNNGV. Trimming shortened V by 5 bases and J by 6 bases, and 17 bases separated the two germline ends. The DNA of the CDR3 is TGTGCCAGCAGCCCAAGCACTGGGACAATCAATGAGCAGTTCTTC. Translated, it gives CASSPSTGTINEQFF.

The chain joins TRBV11-3 to TRBJ2-5; D is unresolved. The V and J ends lost 5 bases and 6 bases respectively, with 13 bases between them. The CDR3 totals 13 residues. The V gene's germline CDR1 is SGHNT and CDR2 YENEEA. The CDR3 spells CASSVANGQTQYF. CDR3 in DNA: TGTGCCAGCAGCGTTGCAAACGGCCAGACCCAGTACTTC.

The chain couples TRBV15 to TRBJ2-7; D might be TRBD1 (7 bases). Germline CDR1 reads LNHNV; CDR2 reads YYDKDF (reference sequence). The V end lost 3 bases, the J end lost 5 bases, and 17 bases lay between the germline ends. The CDR3 is 15 residues long. CDR3 in amino acids: CATSRWRGRTNEQYF. CDR3 nucleotide sequence: TGTGCCACCAGCAGGTGGAGGGGGCGTACGAACGAGCAGTACTTC.

V is TRBV7-3 and J is TRBJ2-3; D may correspond to TRBD1 or TRBD2 (6 bases each). Germline V lookup: CDR1 SGHTA, CDR2 FQGTGA. The length of the CDR3 is 14 residues. Trimming pared 5 bases from V and 7 bases from J, leaving 16 bases between. The CDR3 is CASSPRGEPNTQYF. The CDR3 DNA is TGTGCCAGCAGCCCGAGGGGGGAACCAAATACGCAGTATTTT. Looking up the rest from reference TRBV7-3 and TRBJ2-3 gives the full variable domain: GAGVSQTPSNKVTEKGKYVELRCDPISGHTALYWYRQSLGQGPEFLIYFQGTGAADDSGLPNDRFFAVRPEGSVSTLKIQRTERGDSAVYLCASSPRGEPNTQYFGPGTRLTVL.

This clonotype appeared a few times. The CDR3 DNA reads as TGTGCCAGCAGCGGACCCGACTACAGGGGGCACGCGAGCACAGATACGCAGTATTTT. Residues: CASSGPDYRGHASTDTQYF. This chain joins TRBV11-2 and TRBJ2-3; 9 nucleotides align to TRBD1. Trimming cost V 5 bases and J 0 bases; bases outside gene matches: 15. The CDR3 is 19 residues long. Germline V gene sequence: CDR1 SGHAT, CDR2 FQNNGV.

This clonotype was observed many times. This chain uses TRBV29-1 with TRBJ2-7; perhaps TRBD2 as D (6 bases). This CDR3 region has 12 residues. Germline lookup yields CDR1 SQVTM and CDR2 ANQGSEA. Trimming took off 1 base at V and 4 bases at J, with 8 bases between the two ends. This chain's CDR3 is CSVEVSGYEQYF. For the CDR3, the DNA is TGCAGCGTTGAAGTTAGCGGTTACGAGCAGTACTTC.

The chain joins TRBV20-1 to TRBJ2-5, with TRBD2 matching 9 bases. The CDR3 sequence is 16 residues long. With V trimmed by 6 bases and J by 4 bases, 15 bases remained unmatched. The germline V gene encodes CDR1 DFQATT and CDR2 SNEGSKA (reference sequence). CDR3 amino acids: CSATPVSGRFSETQYF. DNA of the CDR3: TGCAGTGCAACCCCAGTGAGCGGGAGGTTCTCAGAGACCCAGTACTTC.

V gene TRBV20-1 combines with J gene TRBJ1-1; weak D call: TRBD1 (6 bases). Germline V gene lookup returns CDR1 DFQATT and CDR2 SNEGSKA (reference sequence). The CDR3 consists of 14 residues. Trimming removed 6 bases at V and 6 bases at J, with 20 bases between. The CDR3 here is CSAAGGRGGPEAFF. The DNA for the CDR3 is TGCAGTGCAGCCGGGGGCAGGGGTGGGCCTGAAGCTTTCTTT.

The chain uses TRBV10-3 and TRBJ1-6; the D is unclear. The V end was cut by 6 bases, the J end by 8 bases, with 17 bases between. CDR1 and CDR2 from the germline V gene are ENHRY and SYGVKD. The CDR3 spans 15 residues. The CDR3 nucleotides read TGTGCCATCAGAGCGACAAACCCCGGCGATTCACCCCTCCACTTT. This codes for CAIRATNPGDSPLHF.

This clonotype has more than one count but fewer than ten. This chain links TRBV28 with TRBJ1-5; the D gene is possibly TRBD1 (5 bases). Germline loops: CDR1 MDHEN, CDR2 SYDVKM. The ends were cut back, 2 bases at V and 9 bases at J, with 11 bases in the middle. The CDR3 contains 13 residues. The CDR3 bases are TGTGCCAGCAGTTTAGCGAGGGGACCGCCCCAGCATTTT. Protein sequence: CASSLARGPPQHF. Together with reference TRBV28 and TRBJ1-5, the CDR3 gives the full variable domain: DVKVTQSSRYLVKRTGEKVFLECVQDMDHENMFWYRQDPGLGLRLIYFSYDVKMKEKGDIPEGYSVSREKKERFSLILESASTNQTSMYLCASSLARGPPQHFGDGTRLSIL.

This chain links TRBV2 with TRBJ2-7; weak D call: TRBD2 (5 bases). The CDR3 consists of 14 residues. Germline-derived CDR1 and CDR2 are SNHLY and FYNNEI. Between the trimmed V and J ends, which lost 8 bases and 7 bases, there was a span of 21 bases. CDR3 protein: CASWLDSTQGEQYF. The CDR3 DNA sequence: TGTGCCAGCTGGTTGGACTCAACCCAAGGGGAGCAGTACTTC.

The sample holds many counts of this clonotype. The chain joins TRBV12-3 or TRBV12-4 to TRBJ2-7, with 7 bases fitting TRBD1. J was trimmed by 2 bases and V by 6 bases; bases with no gene match: 1. This CDR3 has 12 amino acids. The CDR3 coding sequence is TGTGCCAGCAGGGGGACAGCCTACGAGCAGTACTTC. Encoded protein: CASRGTAYEQYF.

J is TRBJ1-1 and V is TRBV6-2 or TRBV6-3, with no clear D. The germline gives CDR1 MNHEY, CDR2 SVGEGT. The CDR3 sequence is 11 residues long. The ends were cut back, 4 bases at V and 7 bases at J, with 7 bases in the middle. CDR3 region: CASSSIIEAFF. The CDR3 nucleotides are TGTGCCAGCAGTTCGATCATTGAAGCTTTCTTT.